This T cell receptor (beta chain) was documented in a study of T cell responses to AZD1222 COVID-19 vaccine. The trim removed 0 bases at V and 3 bases at J, leaving 13 bases unmatched. The germline gives CDR1 SQVTM, CDR2 ANQGSEA. This CDR3 contains 17 residues. Sequencing used immunoSEQ multiplex PCR; TCRdb keeps in-frame clones, though not all of them. The data show about 140,000 clones, under 95% seen once. Here the sequenced sample was peripheral blood, taken on day 0 of AZD1222 vaccination. The TCR sequence derives from an adult in good health. The V gene is TRBV29-1, the J gene TRBJ1-1; the match to TRBD1 covers 7 bases. The CDR3 DNA follows: TGCAGCGTTGAAGATCAATCTTTTGCAGGGGGGTACACTGAAGCTTTCTTT. Amino acids: CSVEDQSFAGGYTEAFF.